The 19 T cell receptor beta chains below all came from one sample that was sequenced in a study of control samples from healthy donors and cancer patients. Produced via immunoSEQ multiplex PCR; TCRdb's table is partial and in-frame only. The sample lists 50,000 or so clones, 65% to 90% seen once, with approximately 3% in the top ten. The sequenced sample consisted of PBMCs. These receptors were collected from a woman between 45 and 65 years old with lung cancer.

This clone has a single count. At one boundary the junction diverges from the germline segment, which might be a read error. The genes are TRBV3-1 (or the pseudogene TRBV3-2) and TRBJ1-1; TRBD1 is a possible D gene (6 bases). CDR3 length equals 14 residues. Germline-derived CDR1 and CDR2 are LGHDT and YNNKEL (reference sequence). CDR3 protein: CANSQAGTNTEAFF. As DNA, the CDR3 is TGTGCCAACAGCCAAGCCGGGACAAACACTGAAGCTTTCTTT.

This clone was seen more than once but under ten times. J is TRBJ1-2 and V is TRBV19; no reliable D call. The CDR3 loop spans 15 amino acids. Trimming took 3 bases from V and 2 from J, leaving 13 bases between them. Germline lookup yields CDR1 LNHDA and CDR2 SQIVND (reference sequence). The CDR3 coding sequence is TGTGCCAGTAGTATCTTAACCTCCCGAAACTATGGCTACACCTTC. Translated, it gives CASSILTSRNYGYTF. Drawing the rest from reference TRBV19 and TRBJ1-2, the complete variable domain is DGGITQSPKYLFRKEGQNVTLSCEQNLNHDAMYWYRQDPGQGLRLIYYSQIVNDFQKGDIAEGYSVSREKKESFPLTVTSAQKNPTAFYLCASSILTSRNYGYTFGSGTRLTVV.

The CDR3 is CASTSGGGDYGYTF. The CDR3 DNA reads TGTGCCAGCACCTCTGGCGGCGGCGACTATGGCTACACCTTC. The chain joins TRBV11-2 to TRBJ1-2, with no clear D. Germline lookup yields CDR1 SGHAT and CDR2 FQNNGV. The CDR3 has 14 residues. V was cut by 7 bases and J by 3 bases, with 15 bases left in between. Full variable domain (remainder filled in from reference TRBV11-2 and TRBJ1-2): EAGVAQSPRYKIIEKRQSVAFWCNPISGHATLYWYQQILGQGPKLLIQFQNNGVVDDSQLPKDRFSAERLKGVDSTLKIQPAKLEDSAVYLCASTSGGGDYGYTFGSGTRLTVV.

The rearrangement uses TRBV6-5 and TRBJ1-4; TRBD1 matches at 7 bases. The V gene's germline CDR1 is MNHEY and CDR2 SVGAGI. The length of the CDR3 is 16 residues. The ends lost 2 bases at V and 4 bases at J; junction bases unmatched: 7. CDR3 DNA sequence: TGTGCCAGCAGTTACCAAGGGGGCCGGTTTAATGAAAAACTGTTTTTT. Translation gives CASSYQGGRFNEKLFF.

This clone showed up just a few times. The gene calls are TRBV6-1 and TRBJ1-2; maybe TRBD1 (5 bases). This CDR3 contains 12 residues. In germline, CDR1 is MNHNS, CDR2 SASEGT. Trimming removed 2 bases from V and 8 bases from J, with 9 bases in between. The CDR3 is CASSESGVGYTF. As DNA, the CDR3 is TGTGCCAGCAGTGAATCGGGGGTCGGCTACACCTTC.

The chain has TRBV6-6 and TRBJ2-3; TRBD2 matches 11 bases. The CDR3 is made up of 15 amino acids. Germline V gene data show CDR1 as MNHNY and CDR2 as SVGAGI (reference sequence). Trimming cost V 6 bases and J 6 bases; bases outside gene matches: 8. The CDR3, as DNA: TGTGCCAGCAGCTATAGCGGGGGGGCCCGTGATACGCAGTATTTT. Amino acids: CASSYSGGARDTQYF.

This chain links TRBV4-1 with TRBJ1-1, with 7 nucleotides matching TRBD1. The CDR3 loop spans 13 amino acids. V was clipped by 4 bases and J by 3 bases; unmatched bases: 2. Germline V gene sequence: CDR1 MGHRA, CDR2 YSYEKL. This CDR3 is CASSLRGDTEAFF. CDR3 DNA: TGCGCCAGCAGCCTCAGGGGGGACACTGAAGCTTTCTTT.

The chain joins TRBV10-1 to TRBJ2-2; D not certain. The CDR3 covers 14 residues. Germline CDR1 and CDR2: WNHNN and SYGVQD (reference sequence). The germline V and J ends were trimmed by 5 bases and 1 base, with 8 bases remaining between them. The CDR3 DNA follows: TGCGCCAGCAGTTCGATAGGGAACACCGGGGAGCTGTTTTTT. It codes for CASSSIGNTGELFF.

The chain combines TRBV11-3 with TRBJ1-1; D unclear. V lost 6 bases and J 0 bases, leaving 11 bases between the germline ends. The CDR3 runs to 14 residues. Germline V gene data show CDR1 as SGHNT and CDR2 as YENEEA. The CDR3 sequence: CASSHGIMNTEAFF. The CDR3, as DNA: TGTGCCAGCAGTCATGGTATCATGAACACTGAAGCTTTCTTT.

The chain employs TRBV27 and TRBJ1-4; D unclear. The germline V gene has CDR1 MNHEY and CDR2 SMNVEV (reference sequence). Trimming stripped 6 bases from V and 7 bases from J, with 21 bases between. The CDR3 spans 16 residues. CDR3 residues: CASSPNPMETGEKLFF. In DNA form, the CDR3 reads TGTGCCAGCAGCCCTAACCCGATGGAGACGGGTGAAAAACTGTTTTTT.

This clone has just one count. The chain couples TRBV20-1 to TRBJ1-1, with D unclear. V lost 6 bases, J lost 8 bases, and 13 bases lay in between. Germline lookup yields CDR1 DFQATT and CDR2 SNEGSKA (reference sequence). CDR3 length: 11 residues. This CDR3 is CSAGGPREAFF. In DNA, the CDR3 is TGCAGTGCCGGCGGACCGAGAGAAGCTTTCTTT.

The gene calls are TRBV28 and TRBJ1-2, with a tentative D call TRBD1 (5 bases). The germline V and J ends were trimmed by 5 bases and 8 bases, with 24 bases remaining between them. The CDR3 loop spans 16 amino acids. Germline V CDR1 and CDR2: MDHEN, SYDVKM. CDR3 nucleotide sequence: TGTGCCAGCAGTCCCCGGGACTCAAAGGGACCACGGGGCTACACCTTC. Translated: CASSPRDSKGPRGYTF.

The chain has TRBV6-2 or TRBV6-3 and TRBJ1-3; D gene uncertain. V shed 6 bases and J shed 3 bases, with 12 bases lying between them. The germline gives CDR1 MNHEY, CDR2 SVGEGT. The CDR3 consists of 14 residues. CDR3 coding DNA: TGTGCCAGCAGCCCCCCGAGGAATGGAAACACCATATATTTT. It is translated as CASSPPRNGNTIYF.

The chain carries TRBV7-2 and TRBJ1-2, with D unresolved. In germline, CDR1 is SGHTA, CDR2 FQGNSA. Trimming cost V 1 base and J 8 bases, with 11 bases left between them. This CDR3 comprises 13 residues. The CDR3, as DNA: TGTGCCAGCAGCTTAGGAGGGCCCCGGGGCTACACCTTC. This codes for CASSLGGPRGYTF.

The CDR3 DNA sequence: TGTGCCAGCAGCTTAGTAGGGACAGGGATGGCAGGGGCCAACGTCCTGACTTTC. As protein: CASSLVGTGMAGANVLTF. The chain combines TRBV7-2 with TRBJ2-6, with 9 bases lining up with TRBD1. The V gene's germline CDR1 is SGHTA and CDR2 FQGNSA. J was trimmed by 4 bases and V by 1 base; bases with no gene match: 8. This CDR3 spans 18 amino acids.

The chain employs TRBV5-1 and TRBJ1-1; D may be TRBD1 (6 bases). V lost 0 bases and J lost 0, with 12 bases in between. CDR1 SGHRS and CDR2 YFSETQ come from the germline V gene. The CDR3 covers 16 residues. CDR3 in DNA: TGCGCCAGCAGCTTGGCACCACAGGGAGTGAACACTGAAGCTTTCTTT. Translated: CASSLAPQGVNTEAFF. Variable domain in full (rest from reference TRBV5-1 and TRBJ1-1): KAGVTQTPRYLIKTRGQQVTLSCSPISGHRSVSWYQQTPGQGLQFLFEYFSETQRNKGNFPGRFSGRQFSNSRSEMNVSTLELGDSALYLCASSLAPQGVNTEAFFGQGTRLTVV.

This clone showed up just once. This rearrangement joins TRBV7-7 to TRBJ2-7; the match to TRBD2 covers 9 bases. Germline CDR1 is SSHAT and CDR2 is FNYEAQ (reference sequence). The CDR3 loop spans 15 amino acids. J was trimmed by 7 bases and V by 4 bases; bases with no gene match: 11. CDR3 protein: CASSSGLADGREQYF. The CDR3 DNA reads as TGTGCCAGCAGCTCGGGACTAGCCGACGGGAGAGAGCAGTACTTC.

The V and J genes are TRBV29-1 and TRBJ1-3, with D maybe TRBD1 (6 bases). The V end lost 6 bases, the J end lost 4 bases, and 16 bases lay between the germline ends. Germline V lookup: CDR1 SQVTM, CDR2 ANQGSEA. The CDR3 runs to 14 residues. The CDR3 DNA sequence: TGCAGCGTGGCTGGAGGGAGGGGGGGAAACACCATATATTTT. It codes for CSVAGGRGGNTIYF.

The chain employs TRBV28 and TRBJ2-7; possibly TRBD2 for D (7 bases). CDR1 MDHEN and CDR2 SYDVKM come from the germline V gene. Between the trimmed V and J ends, which lost 3 bases and 6 bases, there was a span of 18 bases. The CDR3 has 15 residues. CDR3 protein: CASSFRSGGNGEQYF. The CDR3 DNA is TGTGCCAGCAGTTTTCGGTCGGGGGGCAATGGCGAGCAGTACTTC.